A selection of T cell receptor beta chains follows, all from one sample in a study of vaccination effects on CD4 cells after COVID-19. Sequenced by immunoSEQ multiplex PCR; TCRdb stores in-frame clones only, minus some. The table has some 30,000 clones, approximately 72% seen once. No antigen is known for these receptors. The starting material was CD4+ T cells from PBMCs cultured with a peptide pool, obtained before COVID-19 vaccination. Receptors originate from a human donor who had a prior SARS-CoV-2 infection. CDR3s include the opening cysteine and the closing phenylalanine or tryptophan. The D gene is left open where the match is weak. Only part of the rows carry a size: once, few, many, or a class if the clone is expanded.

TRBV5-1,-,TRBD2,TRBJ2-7,TGCGCCAGCAGCTTGCGCGGGGGGTTTGTCGAGCAGTACTTC,CASSLRGGFVEQYF
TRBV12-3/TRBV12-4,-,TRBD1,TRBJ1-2,TGTGCCAGCAGCCAAACAGGGGAGGTTGGCTACACCTTC,CASSQTGEVGYTF
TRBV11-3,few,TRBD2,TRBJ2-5,TGTGCCAGCAGTTCCGGACTAGCGGGATTGGAGACCCAGTACTTC,CASSSGLAGLETQYF
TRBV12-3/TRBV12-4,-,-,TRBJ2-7,TGTGCCAGCAGTTTCGGCTACTACGAGCAGTACTTC,CASSFGYYEQYF
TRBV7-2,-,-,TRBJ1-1,TGTGCCAGCAGCTCCCAGGGCCGATTGAACACTGAAGCTTTCTTT,CASSSQGRLNTEAFF
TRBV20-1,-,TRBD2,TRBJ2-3,TGCAGTGCTAGTGCCGCGGGGGGCAGGGATACGCAGTATTTT,CSASAAGGRDTQYF
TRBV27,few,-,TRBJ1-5,TGTGCCAGCAGTCCCAAAAGTGGGGGGGGCAATCAGCCCCAGCATTTT,CASSPKSGGGNQPQHF
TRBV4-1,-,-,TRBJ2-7,TGCGCCAGCAGCCAAGGCCCCATGGACGGTTCCAACGAGCAGTACTTC,CASSQGPMDGSNEQYF
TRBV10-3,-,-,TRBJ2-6,TGTGCCATCAGTGCGGGGGAATTACCTACTTACTCTGGGGCCAACGTCCTGACTTTC,CAISAGELPTYSGANVLTF
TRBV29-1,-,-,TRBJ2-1,TGCAGCGTTGCGTCCGGGGGCTTTTTAAATGAGCAGTTCTTC,CSVASGGFLNEQFF
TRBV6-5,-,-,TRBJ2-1,TGTGCCAGCAGTAGAGGGGACGGAGGGCCTAATGAGCAGTTCTTC,CASSRGDGGPNEQFF
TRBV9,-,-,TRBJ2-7,TGTGCCAGCAGCGTAGACCCGGCGGGCTCCTACGAGCAGTACTTC,CASSVDPAGSYEQYF
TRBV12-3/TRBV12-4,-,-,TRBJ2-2,TGTGCCAGCAGTCGGACCAACACCGGGGAGCTGTTTTTT,CASSRTNTGELFF
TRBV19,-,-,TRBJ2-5,TGTGCCAGTAGTGTTTATGGGACCCAAGAGACCCAGTACTTC,CASSVYGTQETQYF
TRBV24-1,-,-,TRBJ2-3,TGTGCCACCAGTACGCTAGATCTTGGGGATACGCAGTATTTT,CATSTLDLGDTQYF
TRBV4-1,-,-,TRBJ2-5,TGCGCCAGCAGCCAAGATAGACAGGACCGGTGGGAGGAGACCCAGTACTTC,CASSQDRQDRWEETQYF
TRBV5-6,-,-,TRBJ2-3,TGTGCCAGCAGCTACGACGTGGCGGGCTTCGATACGCAGTATTTT,CASSYDVAGFDTQYF
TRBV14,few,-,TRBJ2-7,TGTGCCAGCAGCCAAGATTGGGCCGGGCTTCCACACTTC,CASSQDWAGLPHF
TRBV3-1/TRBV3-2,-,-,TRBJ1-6,TGTGCCAGCAGCATCCGAGGTAATAATTCACCCCTCCACTTT,CASSIRGNNSPLHF
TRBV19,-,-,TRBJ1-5,TGTGCCAGTAGTAGCCAGCAACTAAGGTCAAATAGCAATCAGCCCCAGCATTTT,CASSSQQLRSNSNQPQHF
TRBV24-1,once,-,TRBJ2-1,TGTGCCACCAGTGGGTGGGCGGGTACTTACAATGAGCAGTTCTTC,CATSGWAGTYNEQFF
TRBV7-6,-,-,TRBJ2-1,TGTGCCAGCAGCTTAACGGGACAATGGGACAATGAGCAGTTCTTC,CASSLTGQWDNEQFF
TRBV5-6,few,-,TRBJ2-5,TGTGCCAGCAGCTTGTTACTTGAGGCGGGCGGAGAGACCCAGTACTTC,CASSLLLEAGGETQYF
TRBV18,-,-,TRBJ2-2,TGTGCCAGCTCACCCTGGACTGTAGGGACCGGGGAGCTGTTTTTT,CASSPWTVGTGELFF
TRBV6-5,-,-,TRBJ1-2,TGTGCCAGCAGTTACGGGGCGGGATATGGCTACACCTTC,CASSYGAGYGYTF